These 18 T cell receptor beta chains came from one sample sequenced in a study of Graves' ophthalmopathy and Graves' hyperthyroidism. For repertoire sequencing, the TCR beta CDR3 regions were amplified from RNA transcripts. Second-round multiplex PCR followed a first-round RT-PCR using HTBI primers. TCRdb re-called the multiplex PCR reads through MiXCR, storing one row per CDR3 protein. The table records about 700,000 distinct CDR3 sequences, about 38% of them present only once. Sequencing used peripheral blood. The receptors were gathered from an adult man with Graves' ophthalmopathy.

In its sample, this clonotype was seen a few times. The chain is built from TRBV10-3 and TRBJ2-7; weak D call: TRBD2 (5 bases). Germline V gene sequence: CDR1 ENHRY, CDR2 SYGVKD. This CDR3 has 13 amino acids. The V and J ends lost 5 bases and 3 bases respectively, with 11 bases between them. CDR3 amino acids: CAISRGLDYEQYF. CDR3 nucleotides: TGTGCCATCAGTCGAGGGCTCGACTACGAGCAGTACTTC.

This clonotype was picked up many times. This chain uses TRBV7-2 with TRBJ1-3; tentative D call: TRBD1 (6 bases). CDR1 and CDR2 from the germline V gene are SGHTA and FQGNSA. With 3 bases removed from V and 0 bases from J, the gap between germline ends came to 15 bases. The CDR3 spans 17 residues. DNA of the CDR3: TGTGCCAGCAGCTTTGGGGGGGCGCACGGCTCTGGAAACACCATATATTTT. Its protein is CASSFGGAHGSGNTIYF.

This clonotype occurred many times. This chain links TRBV5-5 with TRBJ1-6; tentatively, D is TRBD1 (5 bases). CDR1 is SGHKS and CDR2 is YYEKEE in the germline V gene (reference sequence). V gave up 0 bases and J gave up 10 bases, with 17 bases separating them. The CDR3 extends over 16 amino acids. CDR3 region: CASSLVFGSTGSPLHF. CDR3 coding DNA: TGTGCCAGCAGCTTGGTTTTCGGGTCTACAGGATCACCCCTCCACTTT.

The gene calls are TRBV7-3 and TRBJ2-6, with D possibly TRBD1 on 6 matching bases. Trimming shortened V by 5 bases and J by 0 bases, and 17 bases separated the two germline ends. This CDR3 has 18 amino acids. Per germline, CDR1 SGHTA and CDR2 FQGTGA. CDR3 sequence: CASSKQGVPSSGANVLTF. The CDR3 DNA is TGTGCCAGCAGCAAACAGGGAGTCCCTTCCTCTGGGGCCAACGTCCTGACTTTC.

The chain carries TRBV6-6 and TRBJ2-5; possible D gene TRBD1, 6 bases. V lost 7 bases to trimming and J lost 2 bases, with 11 bases between them. CDR3 length: 13 residues. Germline assignment: CDR1 MNHNY and CDR2 SVGAGI (reference sequence). The CDR3 protein is CASKARGQETQYF. The CDR3 DNA reads as TGTGCCAGCAAGGCGAGGGGGCAAGAGACCCAGTACTTC.

The table lists this clonotype with many counts. The chain employs TRBV12-3 or TRBV12-4 and TRBJ1-6; D gene uncertain. V gave up 6 bases and J gave up 8 bases, with 8 bases separating them. This CDR3 has 12 amino acids. CDR3 loop: CASSRAYSPLHF. The DNA of the CDR3 is TGTGCCAGCAGCCGGGCTTATTCACCCCTCCACTTT.

This clonotype was counted only a few times. The V call is TRBV7-9, the J call TRBJ1-1; TRBD1 might be the D (6 bases). Deletions cut 11 bases from V and 1 base from J, with 14 bases between. Germline V gene sequence: CDR1 SEHNR, CDR2 FQNEAQ (reference sequence). The CDR3 contains 13 residues. The CDR3 DNA follows: TGTGCCGGGGGCCCCCCGTCGAACACTGAAGCTTTCTTT. Encoded protein: CAGGPPSNTEAFF. The full variable domain, rest sourced from reference TRBV7-9 and TRBJ1-1, is DTGVSQNPRHKITKRGQNVTFRCDPISEHNRLYWYRQTLGQGPEFLTYFQNEAQLEKSRLLSDRFSAERPKGSFSTLEIQRTEQGDSAMYLCAGGPPSNTEAFFGQGTRLTVV.

This rearrangement joins TRBV29-1 to TRBJ2-5; 15 nucleotides agree with TRBD2. This CDR3 comprises 15 residues. V dropped 7 bases and J dropped 4; count of bases not matched to a gene: 7. Germline V gives CDR1 SQVTM, CDR2 ANQGSEA. The CDR3 bases are TGCAGCGCAAGGACTAGCGGGGGGGCCCGAGAGACCCAGTACTTC. Translated: CSARTSGGARETQYF.

There are many counts of this clonotype. V usage is TRBV7-8 and J usage is TRBJ2-7, with 7 nucleotides matching TRBD1. CDR3 length: 15 residues. V gave up 2 bases and J gave up 3 bases; unmatched junction bases: 7. In germline, CDR1 is SGHVS, CDR2 FQNEAQ. CDR3 sequence: CASSLRDRAYYEQYF. In DNA form, the CDR3 reads TGTGCCAGCAGCTTACGCGACAGGGCCTACTACGAGCAGTACTTC.

This clonotype was seen more than once but under ten times. The chain has TRBV5-4 and TRBJ2-5, with 11 bases identical to TRBD1. The J segment lost 2 bases and the V segment lost 4 bases, leaving 10 bases of the junction unmatched. This CDR3 comprises 17 residues. Per the germline V gene, CDR1 is SGHNT and CDR2 is YYREEE (reference sequence). CDR3 amino acids: CASSHTGTGGSQETQYF. Written as DNA, the CDR3 is TGTGCCAGCAGCCATACCGGGACAGGGGGTTCACAAGAGACCCAGTACTTC.

Ten or more counts support this clonotype. This rearrangement joins TRBV9 to TRBJ1-3, with D unresolved. The ends were cut back, 4 bases at V and 5 bases at J, with 19 bases in the middle. The CDR3 spans 16 residues. In germline, CDR1 is SGDLS, CDR2 YYNGEE. CDR3 sequence reads: CASSPDGVGERNTIYF. CDR3 nucleotides: TGTGCCAGCAGCCCAGACGGGGTTGGAGAAAGAAACACCATATATTTT.

This clonotype was recorded at least ten times. The chain combines TRBV5-6 with TRBJ1-6, with D possibly matching TRBD1 (6 bases). V was clipped by 3 bases and J by 8 bases, with 18 bases between them. The CDR3 extends over 16 amino acids. Germline CDR1 is SGHDT and CDR2 is YYEEEE. For the CDR3, the DNA is TGTGCCAGCAGCTCCGGGACACTACTCAACCATTCACCCCTCCACTTT. Its protein product is CASSSGTLLNHSPLHF.

Turning to this clonotype: A much bigger clone sits one base away, suggesting this may be a read error. This chain joins TRBV7-9 and TRBJ1-4; D perhaps matches TRBD1 (5 bases). From germline, CDR1 is SEHNR and CDR2 FQNEAQ (reference sequence). The CDR3 contains 13 residues. V dropped 5 bases and J dropped 6 bases, with 10 bases sitting between them. CDR3 residues: CASSRGLDEKLFF. The CDR3 region has the DNA TGTGCCAGCAGCAGGGGCCTTGATGAAAAACTGTTTTTT.

This chain links TRBV11-1 with TRBJ1-2, with 10 bases matching TRBD1. This CDR3 contains 15 residues. The ends lost 5 bases at V and 6 bases at J; junction bases unmatched: 9. Per the germline V gene, CDR1 is SGHAT and CDR2 is FQDESV (reference sequence). The chain's CDR3 is CASSQSDRGNDGYTF. The CDR3 nucleotides read TGTGCCAGCAGCCAATCGGACAGGGGGAATGATGGCTACACCTTC.

Turning to this clonotype: This could be a read error, since a much larger clone is one nucleotide away. The chain employs TRBV12-3 or TRBV12-4 and TRBJ1-3; D uncertain. V was pared by 3 bases and J by 6 bases, with 12 bases between. CDR3 length: 14 residues. The CDR3 bases are TGTGCCAGCAGTTTTGCGACGGGTACAAACACCATATATTTT. As protein: CASSFATGTNTIYF.

The chain combines TRBV4-1 with TRBJ1-4; D is undetermined. Trimming took 1 base from V and 5 from J, leaving 5 bases between them. Looked up from germline, CDR1 is MGHRA and CDR2 is YSYEKL. The CDR3 spans 13 residues. The CDR3 sequence: CASSQVENEKLFF. The CDR3 DNA sequence: TGCGCCAGCAGCCAAGTAGAAAATGAAAAACTGTTTTTT.

The CDR3 DNA sequence: TGTGCCAGTAGTATCGGCCTGGGAAGCACTGAAGCTTTCTTT. It specifies CASSIGLGSTEAFF. This rearrangement joins TRBV19 to TRBJ1-1; D is uncertain. This CDR3 region has 14 residues. The germline V gene encodes CDR1 LNHDA and CDR2 SQIVND (reference sequence). The V and J ends lost 3 bases and 4 bases respectively, with 12 bases between them.

Notes on this clonotype: A much larger clone lies a single base off, so this may be a read error. The V and J genes are TRBV20-1 and TRBJ1-5, with D unclear. The CDR3 loop spans 15 amino acids. Trimming took 3 bases from V and 0 from J, leaving 12 bases between them. Germline V gene data show CDR1 as DFQATT and CDR2 as SNEGSKA (reference sequence). The DNA for the CDR3 is TGCAGTGCTAGTGAAGGCAGCAATAGCAATCAGCCCCAGCATTTT. Translating it yields CSASEGSNSNQPQHF.